A selection of T cell receptor beta chains follows, all from one sample in a study of blood T cell repertoires in COVID-19. TCRdb's copy holds only in-frame clones and misses some; the assay was immunoSEQ multiplex PCR. This table holds about 200,000 clones, around 86% found once. Specimen: PBMCs or T cells enriched from blood (not recorded which). All receptors derive from a man between 35 and 55 years old with acute COVID-19. Both conserved end residues are part of each CDR3. Each record gives: clone size, V gene, CDR3 length, D gene, J gene, CDR3 DNA, CDR3 protein. The D gene is left open where the match is weak. The size field is filled for only some rows; it gives once, few, many or a size class.

.	TRBV3-1/TRBV3-2	15	TRBD2	TRBJ2-1	TGTGCCAGCAGCCAAGGGCTAGCGGGAGCTTCCGAGCAGTTCTTC	CASSQGLAGASEQFF
.	TRBV28	14	TRBD2	TRBJ2-7	TGTGCCAGCAGTCCTATAAGCGGGAGATACGAGCAGTACTTC	CASSPISGRYEQYF
.	TRBV10-3	13	TRBD1	TRBJ1-1	TGTGCCATCAGGGGGACAGGGAACACTGAAGCTTTCTTT	CAIRGTGNTEAFF
.	TRBV7-2	14	.	TRBJ1-5	TGTGCCAGCAGCAGGGGAAGGAGCAATCAGCCCCAGCATTTT	CASSRGRSNQPQHF
.	TRBV7-8	14	.	TRBJ2-1	TGTGCCAGCACCGGAGGGGGGGTTGACAATGAGCAGTTCTTC	CASTGGGVDNEQFF
.	TRBV6-5	15	TRBD1	TRBJ1-2	TGTGCCAGCAGTTCCGCGGGGACAGGGGGCGGGGGCTACACCTTC	CASSSAGTGGGGYTF
.	TRBV30	13	.	TRBJ1-5	TGTGCCTGGAGTATTACTCGAGGGCAGCCCCAGCATTTT	CAWSITRGQPQHF
.	TRBV7-9	14	TRBD1	TRBJ1-4	TGTGCCAGCAGCTGGGACAGGGTTTGGGAAAAACTGTTTTTT	CASSWDRVWEKLFF
.	TRBV9	18	TRBD2	TRBJ2-3	TGTGCCAGCAGCGTATTACTAGCGGGAGGGTTCGGCACAGATACGCAGTATTTT	CASSVLLAGGFGTDTQYF
.	TRBV3-1/TRBV3-2	16	TRBD2	TRBJ2-1	TGTGCCAGCAGCCAGAGGGCTAGCGGGAGCAACAATGAGCAGTTCTTC	CASSQRASGSNNEQFF
.	TRBV11-2	14	.	TRBJ1-4	TGTGCCAGCAGCTTAGCTAGCTTTAATGAAAAACTGTTTTTT	CASSLASFNEKLFF
.	TRBV5-1	14	.	TRBJ1-5	TGCGCCAGCAGCTTGGCCCCAGGGGATCAGCCCCAGCATTTT	CASSLAPGDQPQHF
.	TRBV14	15	.	TRBJ1-2	TGTGCCAGCAGCCAAGGAAACAGGGCTAACTATGGCTACACCTTC	CASSQGNRANYGYTF
.	TRBV12-3/TRBV12-4	13	.	TRBJ2-7	TGTGCCAGCGGTAGACTGGTCGAATCCCTGCAGTACTTC	CASGRLVESLQYF
.	TRBV14	17	TRBD2	TRBJ2-3	TGTGCCAGCCCTCTAGCGGGAGGGCCAGGTCGGACAGATACGCAGTATTTT	CASPLAGGPGRTDTQYF
few	TRBV4-2	16	TRBD2	TRBJ2-2	TGTGCCAGCAGCCAAGGACTAGCGGGACCGACCGGGGAGCTGTTTTTT	CASSQGLAGPTGELFF
.	TRBV27	13	.	TRBJ1-1	TGTGCCAGCAGGCCGCGGGGGAACACTGAAGCTTTCTTT	CASRPRGNTEAFF
.	TRBV27	16	TRBD2	TRBJ2-5	TGTGCCAGCAGTCCCATAGCGGGAGGGCCGAGAGAGACCCAGTACTTC	CASSPIAGGPRETQYF
once	TRBV6-5	14	.	TRBJ1-1	TGTGCCAGCAGAATAAACACGGGGATGACTGAAGCTTTCTTT	CASRINTGMTEAFF
.	TRBV6-4	15	.	TRBJ2-2	TGTGCCAGCAGTGGCCCGGGAGAGGGGACCGGGGAGCTGTTTTTT	CASSGPGEGTGELFF
.	TRBV19	16	TRBD2	TRBJ2-1	TGTGCCAGTAGTATAGCAACTAGCGGGATTTACAATGAGCAGTTCTTC	CASSIATSGIYNEQFF
.	TRBV12-3/TRBV12-4	13	TRBD2	TRBJ2-7	TGTGCCAGCAGTCGCGGACTAGCCTACGAGCAGTACTTC	CASSRGLAYEQYF